The 25 T cell receptor beta chains listed next were all sequenced from one sample in a study of cytomegalovirus exposure and HLA in healthy donors. The PCR had 60 Vbeta and 13 Jbeta primers. Libraries were prepared by immunoSEQ multiplex PCR; TCRdb keeps only in-frame clonotypes and omits some of them. The table includes 60,000 or so clones, roughly 80% detected once. The source material was PBMCs. All receptors derive from a woman aged 40 to 50 in good health and CMV-seropositive.

The CDR3 bases are TGTGCCACCAGCAGATTAGGTCGACAGGGGGTCTTCAAAGTGGGGGCCAACGTCCTGACTTTC. As protein: CATSRLGRQGVFKVGANVLTF. J is TRBJ2-6 and V is TRBV15; TRBD1 aligns across 9 bases. CDR3 length: 21 residues. Germline V gene sequence: CDR1 LNHNV, CDR2 YYDKDF (reference sequence). Unmatched junction bases numbered 18, after V lost 2 bases and J lost 4 bases.

This clone appeared once. The chain links TRBV11-2 to TRBJ1-5; TRBD1 aligns across 10 bases. Losses at the gene ends were 5 bases for V and 5 bases for J; bases not matched to a gene: 3. The CDR3 has 14 amino acids. The germline V gene encodes CDR1 SGHAT and CDR2 FQNNGV. Here the CDR3 reads CASSKGQGYQPQHF. CDR3 nucleotides: TGTGCCAGCAGCAAGGGACAGGGGTATCAGCCCCAGCATTTT.

The chain joins TRBV5-1 to TRBJ2-3; the D gene is possibly TRBD1 (6 bases). CDR1 and CDR2 (germline): SGHRS, YFSETQ. This CDR3 has 14 amino acids. V dropped 3 bases and J dropped 6 bases, with 14 bases sitting between them. The CDR3 DNA sequence: TGCGCCAGCAGCTCCGGGACACCTCAGGATACGCAGTATTTT. It specifies CASSSGTPQDTQYF. Full variable domain (missing parts from reference TRBV5-1 and TRBJ2-3): KAGVTQTPRYLIKTRGQQVTLSCSPISGHRSVSWYQQTPGQGLQFLFEYFSETQRNKGNFPGRFSGRQFSNSRSEMNVSTLELGDSALYLCASSSGTPQDTQYFGPGTRLTVL.

The genes are TRBV2 and TRBJ1-2; the D gene is possibly TRBD1 (5 bases). V lost 7 bases and J 5 bases, leaving 17 bases between the germline ends. Germline V lookup: CDR1 SNHLY, CDR2 FYNNEI. The CDR3 sequence is 14 residues long. The CDR3: CASTEVTGAYGYTF. The CDR3 bases are TGTGCCAGCACTGAGGTAACAGGAGCGTATGGCTACACCTTC.

A few counts support this clone. The rearrangement joins TRBV2 to TRBJ2-3; 9 nucleotides agree with TRBD2. The junction had 13 bases not matched to a gene; V was cut back by 7 bases and J by 8 bases. This CDR3 has 15 amino acids. CDR1 and CDR2 from the germline V gene are SNHLY and FYNNEI. CDR3 sequence (DNA): TGTGCCAGCACTTTAGCGGGGGACCCCCCGGGTACGCAGTATTTT. Translating it yields CASTLAGDPPGTQYF.

V gene TRBV9 combines with J gene TRBJ2-1, with D tentatively TRBD2 (5 bases). Looked up from germline, CDR1 is SGDLS and CDR2 is YYNGEE. V was shortened by 6 bases and J by 7 bases, with 23 bases between the two germline ends. The CDR3 covers 16 residues. Here the CDR3 DNA reads TGTGCCAGCACCCCAGACTATCCGCGGAACCGGAATGAGCAGTTCTTC. Translating gives CASTPDYPRNRNEQFF.

The gene calls are TRBV4-3 and TRBJ1-1; 7 bases agree with TRBD1. The V gene end was trimmed by 0 bases and the J gene end by 1 base; junction bases not matched to a gene: 5. The CDR3 is 16 residues long. Germline values: CDR1 LGHNA, CDR2 YSLEER. This chain's CDR3 is CASSQDGRGANTEAFF. CDR3 nucleotide sequence: TGCGCCAGCAGCCAAGATGGCAGGGGGGCGAACACTGAAGCTTTCTTT.

This clone has at least ten counts. The CDR3 nucleotides are TGTGCCAGCAGTGAAAGGGCGGGGGGGACCCAAGGGGAGCTGTTTTTT. This gives the protein CASSERAGGTQGELFF. This chain joins TRBV25-1 and TRBJ2-2, with 9 bases lining up with TRBD2. This CDR3 comprises 16 residues. Trimming removed 2 bases from V and 8 bases from J; junction bases left unmatched: 9. CDR1 and CDR2 (germline): MGHDK, SYGVNS. Supplemented by reference TRBV25-1 and TRBJ2-2, the full variable domain reads EADIYQTPRYLVIGTGKKITLECSQTMGHDKMYWYQQDPGMELHLIHYSYGVNSTEKGDLSSESTVSRIRTEHFPLTLESARPSHTSQYLCASSERAGGTQGELFFGEGSRLTVL.

The chain joins TRBV6-5 to TRBJ1-1; D gene ambiguous. CDR1 and CDR2 from the germline V gene are MNHEY and SVGAGI. Between the trimmed V and J ends, which lost 7 bases and 4 bases, there was a span of 16 bases. The CDR3 loop spans 14 amino acids. The DNA of the CDR3 is TGTGCCAGCACCGACCCGGGGAGAGGCACTGAAGCTTTCTTT. Translated, it gives CASTDPGRGTEAFF.

The gene calls are TRBV5-1 and TRBJ1-1, with no clear D. Trimming removed 2 bases at V and 1 base at J, with 6 bases between. The V gene's germline CDR1 is SGHRS and CDR2 YFSETQ. This CDR3 is built from 13 residues. CDR3 bases: TGCGCCAGCAGCTTTACAGAGAACACTGAAGCTTTCTTT. This gives the protein CASSFTENTEAFF.

V usage is TRBV4-1 and J usage is TRBJ1-5; tentatively, D is TRBD1 (5 bases). CDR3 length: 17 amino acids. From germline, CDR1 is MGHRA and CDR2 YSYEKL. V was pared by 0 bases and J by 3 bases, with 15 bases between. CDR3 in amino acids: CASSQETGGANNQPQHF. CDR3 nucleotides: TGCGCCAGCAGCCAAGAAACCGGTGGGGCCAACAATCAGCCCCAGCATTTT.

The chain is built from TRBV27 and TRBJ2-1; 8 bases map to TRBD2. Trimming took 6 bases from V and 4 from J; bases not matched to a gene: 8. This CDR3 has 15 amino acids. Germline loops: CDR1 MNHEY, CDR2 SMNVEV (reference sequence). The CDR3 region has the DNA TGTGCCAGCAGCCCCACTAGCGGACTTTACAATGAGCAGTTCTTC. This sequence encodes CASSPTSGLYNEQFF.

The chain links TRBV6-1 to TRBJ2-7; tentatively, D is TRBD1 (6 bases). The CDR3 runs to 14 residues. Germline V CDR1 and CDR2: MNHNS, SASEGT. V was trimmed by 2 bases and J by 6 bases, leaving 14 bases between them. In nucleotides, the CDR3 is TGTGCCAGCAGTGAAATATACAGGGCTGGCGAGCAGTACTTC. Translated: CASSEIYRAGEQYF.

The chain employs TRBV7-9 and TRBJ2-5, with D possibly being TRBD2 (5 bases). This CDR3 comprises 13 residues. Germline-derived CDR1 and CDR2 are SEHNR and FQNEAQ (reference sequence). Trimming left V 5 bases short and J 7 bases short, with 14 bases between. The CDR3 bases are TGTGCCAGCAGCCAAGAGGGCCGGGGGACCCAGTACTTC. Translating it yields CASSQEGRGTQYF.

The chain employs TRBV5-1 and TRBJ2-3; tentatively, D is TRBD2 (6 bases). This CDR3 comprises 17 residues. Germline V gene lookup returns CDR1 SGHRS and CDR2 YFSETQ. V shed 0 bases and J shed 1 base, with 15 bases lying between them. CDR3 sequence (DNA): TGCGCCAGCAGCTTGGAACCTTTGGGCGGGGGCACAGATACGCAGTATTTT. It translates to CASSLEPLGGGTDTQYF.

This sequence joins TRBV11-2 and TRBJ1-1; the match to TRBD1 covers 7 bases. Looked up from germline, CDR1 is SGHAT and CDR2 is FQNNGV. The CDR3 has 14 amino acids. With 2 bases clipped from V and 5 bases from J, the junction kept 5 bases outside the gene matches. The CDR3 sequence: CASSLFGTETEAFF. The CDR3 DNA is TGTGCCAGCAGCTTATTCGGGACAGAAACTGAAGCTTTCTTT.

The chain joins TRBV18 to TRBJ2-5, with no clear D. Germline V gene sequence: CDR1 KGHSH, CDR2 LQKENI. The CDR3 is 14 residues long. Trimming left V 3 bases short and J 5 bases short, with 13 bases between. The CDR3 region has the DNA TGTGCCAGCTCACCCGCTTCCCGCCAGGAGACCCAGTACTTC. It translates to CASSPASRQETQYF.

The rearrangement joins TRBV9 to TRBJ1-5; D is unclear. The CDR3 sequence is 13 residues long. CDR1 and CDR2 from the germline V gene are SGDLS and YYNGEE. Trimming took off 0 bases at V and 7 bases at J, with 8 bases between the two ends. The CDR3 region has the DNA TGTGCCAGCAGCGTAGAGGAGGGACAGCCCCAGCATTTT. Its protein is CASSVEEGQPQHF.

The chain couples TRBV10-3 to TRBJ1-2; 7 bases fit TRBD1. The CDR3 consists of 13 residues. The germline gives CDR1 ENHRY, CDR2 SYGVKD. The V gene end was trimmed by 7 bases and the J gene end by 7 bases; junction bases not matched to a gene: 9. CDR3 loop: CAINPRQGGGYTF. Here the CDR3 DNA reads TGTGCCATCAACCCTAGACAGGGCGGTGGCTACACCTTC.

The chain has TRBV4-3 and TRBJ1-6, with a possible D match to TRBD1 (5 bases). The CDR3 is made up of 20 amino acids. The V end lost 0 bases, the J end lost 0 bases, and 18 bases lay between the germline ends. Per germline, CDR1 LGHNA and CDR2 YSLEER. This CDR3 is CASSQDFGRGQSSYNSPLHF. The CDR3 region has the DNA TGCGCCAGCAGCCAAGATTTCGGGAGGGGTCAGAGCTCCTATAATTCACCCCTCCACTTT.

This chain uses TRBV5-1 with TRBJ2-7, with 11 bases that match TRBD1. J was trimmed by 5 bases and V by 2 bases; bases with no gene match: 3. Germline CDR1 and CDR2: SGHRS and YFSETQ. The CDR3 loop spans 14 amino acids. CDR3 sequence (DNA): TGCGCCAGCAGCTTAGGGACAGGGGGAAACGAGCAGTACTTC. Residues: CASSLGTGGNEQYF.

The gene calls are TRBV29-1 and TRBJ2-2, with 8 bases aligning to TRBD1. The germline V gene encodes CDR1 SQVTM and CDR2 ANQGSEA. Trimming cost V 7 bases and J 6 bases; bases outside gene matches: 7. The CDR3 loop spans 13 amino acids. The CDR3 DNA reads TGCAGCGCCACCTCGGGACAGGCCGGGGAGCTGTTTTTT. It specifies CSATSGQAGELFF.

This clone was seen once. J is TRBJ1-1 and V is TRBV10-3, with D uncertain. The CDR3 loop spans 14 amino acids. The V gene's germline CDR1 is ENHRY and CDR2 SYGVKD. Trimming cost V 2 bases and J 1 base, with 8 bases left between them. CDR3: CAISEPGENTEAFF. CDR3 nucleotides: TGTGCCATCAGTGAGCCCGGGGAGAACACTGAAGCTTTCTTT.

The rearrangement uses TRBV11-2 and TRBJ1-1; D remains ambiguous. Deletions cut 5 bases from V and 4 bases from J, with 17 bases between. This CDR3 region has 15 residues. Germline V CDR1 and CDR2: SGHAT, FQNNGV. In DNA, the CDR3 is TGTGCCAGCAGCCGAGAGGCACGGGGAATCACTGAAGCTTTCTTT. Translated: CASSREARGITEAFF.

The chain has TRBV6-1 and TRBJ2-3, with a possible D match to TRBD1 (5 bases). Deletions cut 7 bases from V and 0 bases from J, with 14 bases between. The CDR3 is 15 residues long. The germline V gene encodes CDR1 MNHNS and CDR2 SASEGT. CDR3 nucleotides: TGTGCCAGCATTCCACAGACAGCTAGCACAGATACGCAGTATTTT. It specifies CASIPQTASTDTQYF.